This TCR beta chain was sequenced in a study of T cell responses to AZD1222 COVID-19 vaccine. Study observations and caveats: At baseline, seropositivity was found in only five or six AZD1222 recipients.

This clone has only a few counts. Its antigen is unidentified. The data were produced by immunoSEQ multiplex PCR, yet TCRdb's version contains in-frame clones alone and is incomplete. The table records 140,000 or so clones, 85% to 90% of them present only once. CDR1 is MNHNY and CDR2 is SVGAGI in the germline V gene (reference sequence). Deletions cut 5 bases from V and 7 bases from J, with 8 bases between. This CDR3 has 11 amino acids. The genes are TRBV6-6 and TRBJ1-1, with D possibly matching TRBD1 (5 bases). The sequencing here drew on peripheral blood, taken 28 days after the second AZD1222 dose. The sequence was obtained from an adult who received the AZD1222 COVID-19 vaccine. The CDR3 coding sequence is TGTGCCAGCAGTGGGGACCTTGAAGCTTTCTTT. Amino acids: CASSGDLEAFF.